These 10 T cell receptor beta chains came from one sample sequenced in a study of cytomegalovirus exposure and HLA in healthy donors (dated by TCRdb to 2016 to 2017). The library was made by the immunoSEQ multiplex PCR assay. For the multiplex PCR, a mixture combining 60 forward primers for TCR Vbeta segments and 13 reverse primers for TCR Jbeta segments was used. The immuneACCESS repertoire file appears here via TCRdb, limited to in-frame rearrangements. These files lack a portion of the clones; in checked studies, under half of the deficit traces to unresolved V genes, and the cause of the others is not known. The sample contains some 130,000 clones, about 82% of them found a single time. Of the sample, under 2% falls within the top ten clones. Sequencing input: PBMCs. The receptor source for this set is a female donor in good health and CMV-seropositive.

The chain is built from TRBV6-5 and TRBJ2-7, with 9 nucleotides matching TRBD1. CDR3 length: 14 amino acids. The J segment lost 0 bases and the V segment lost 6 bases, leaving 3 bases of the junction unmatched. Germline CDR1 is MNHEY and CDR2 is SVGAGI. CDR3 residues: CASSWDRASYEQYF. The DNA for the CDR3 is TGTGCCAGCAGCTGGGACAGGGCCTCCTACGAGCAGTACTTC.

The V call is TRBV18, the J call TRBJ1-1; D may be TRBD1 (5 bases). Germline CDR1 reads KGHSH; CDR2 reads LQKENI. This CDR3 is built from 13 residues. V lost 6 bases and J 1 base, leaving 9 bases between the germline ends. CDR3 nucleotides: TGTGCCAGCTCGTCCCAGGGGAACACTGAAGCTTTCTTT. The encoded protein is CASSSQGNTEAFF.

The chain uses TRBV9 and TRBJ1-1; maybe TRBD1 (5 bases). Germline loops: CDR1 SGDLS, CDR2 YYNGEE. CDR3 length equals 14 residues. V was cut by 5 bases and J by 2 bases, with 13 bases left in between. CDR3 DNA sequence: TGTGCCAGCAGTTCCCCCCAGGGAAACACTGAAGCTTTCTTT. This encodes CASSSPQGNTEAFF. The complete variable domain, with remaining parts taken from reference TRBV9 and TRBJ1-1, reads DSGVTQTPKHLITATGQRVTLRCSPRSGDLSVYWYQQSLDQGLQFLIQYYNGEERAKGNILERFSAQQFPDLHSELNLSSLELGDSALYFCASSSPQGNTEAFFGQGTRLTVV.

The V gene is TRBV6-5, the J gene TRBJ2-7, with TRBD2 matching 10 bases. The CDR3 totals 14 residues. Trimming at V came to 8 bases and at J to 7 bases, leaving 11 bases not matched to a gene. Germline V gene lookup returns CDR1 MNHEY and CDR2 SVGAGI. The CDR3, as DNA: TGTGCCAGCCGAGAGCGGGAGGGCTCGAGGGAGCAGTACTTC. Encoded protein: CASREREGSREQYF.

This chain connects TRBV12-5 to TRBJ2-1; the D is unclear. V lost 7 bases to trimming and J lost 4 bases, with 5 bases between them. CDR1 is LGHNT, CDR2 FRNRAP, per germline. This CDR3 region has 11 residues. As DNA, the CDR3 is TGTGCTAGTGTTACTTACAATGAGCAGTTCTTC. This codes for CASVTYNEQFF.

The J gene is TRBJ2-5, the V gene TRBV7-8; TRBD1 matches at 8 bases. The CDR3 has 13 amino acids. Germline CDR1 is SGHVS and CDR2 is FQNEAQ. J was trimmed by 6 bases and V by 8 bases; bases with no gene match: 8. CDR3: CASGVQGAKTQYF. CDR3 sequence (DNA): TGTGCCAGCGGAGTTCAGGGGGCAAAGACCCAGTACTTC.

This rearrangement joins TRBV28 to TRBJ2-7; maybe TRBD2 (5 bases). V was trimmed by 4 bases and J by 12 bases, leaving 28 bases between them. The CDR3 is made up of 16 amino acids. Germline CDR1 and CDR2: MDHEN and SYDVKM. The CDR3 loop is CASSSLTPTSPGWRYF. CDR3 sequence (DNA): TGTGCCAGCAGTTCCCTCACGCCGACAAGCCCGGGGTGGCGGTACTTC.

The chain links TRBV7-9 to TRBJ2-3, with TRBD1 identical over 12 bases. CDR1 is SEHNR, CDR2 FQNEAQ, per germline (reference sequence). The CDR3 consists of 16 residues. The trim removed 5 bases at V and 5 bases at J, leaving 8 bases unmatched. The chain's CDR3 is CASSRGGQGAGDTQYF. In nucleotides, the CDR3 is TGTGCCAGCAGCCGGGGGGGACAGGGGGCCGGAGATACGCAGTATTTT.

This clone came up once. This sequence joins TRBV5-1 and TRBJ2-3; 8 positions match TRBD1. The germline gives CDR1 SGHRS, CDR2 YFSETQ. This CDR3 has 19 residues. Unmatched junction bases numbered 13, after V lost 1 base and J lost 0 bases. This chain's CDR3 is CASSLQGTGSSPSTDTQYF. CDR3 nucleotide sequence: TGCGCCAGCAGCTTGCAGGGGACAGGCTCCTCCCCTAGCACAGATACGCAGTATTTT.

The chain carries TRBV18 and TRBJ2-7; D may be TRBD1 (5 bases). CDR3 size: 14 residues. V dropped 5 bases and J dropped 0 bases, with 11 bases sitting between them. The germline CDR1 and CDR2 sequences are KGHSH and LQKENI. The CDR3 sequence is CASSLTDSSYEQYF. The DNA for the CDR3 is TGTGCCAGCTCATTGACAGATAGCTCCTACGAGCAGTACTTC.